A single sample is the source of the 25 T cell receptor beta chains below, sequenced in a study of tumor-infiltrating lymphocytes in primary liver carcinoma (dated by TCRdb to the late 2010s). Without any cell sorting, total RNA and DNA were co-extracted from roughly 18-30 mg of bulk tissue using the AllPrep DNA/RNA mini kit. The instrument given in TCRdb is Illumina HiSeq 2500. Starting from around 520 ng total RNA, TCRbeta-specific cDNA was produced by reverse transcription with a constant-region primer and ProtoScript II reverse transcriptase. The TCRbeta libraries were prepared through three rounds of nested multiplex PCR following a slightly modified ARM-PCR procedure. Each of the first two PCR rounds ran for about 10 cycles and used multiplex TRBV1-TRBV30 forward primers together with a Cbeta reverse primer. TCRdb applied fastp at Q25 and MiXCR to the public reads, then kept only in-frame beta chains. Duplicate CDR3 protein sequences are folded into a single record with the most common DNA and genes. This sample holds around 120,000 distinct CDR3 sequences; about two thirds were observed only once. The ten largest clonotypes hold over 8% of the sample.

The sample consisted of tumor-adjacent normal liver tissue. The receptors stem from a woman in her sixties with primary liver carcinoma and hepatitis B virus infection.

For this clonotype: The CDR3 does not close with the conserved phenylalanine or tryptophan, likely indicating a read error. The rearrangement joins TRBV11-2 to TRBJ2-1; D remains unclear. The CDR3 extends over 13 amino acids. CDR1 is SGHAT and CDR2 is FQNNGV in the germline V gene. In DNA form, the CDR3 reads TGTGCCAACAGCTCACCCTTAGAGGATGAGCAGTTCTTA. Translated, it gives CANSSPLEDEQFL.

The rearrangement uses TRBV12-3 or TRBV12-4 and TRBJ1-1; D perhaps matches TRBD1 (5 bases). Trimming stripped 4 bases from V and 4 bases from J, with 13 bases between. The CDR3 loop spans 14 amino acids. The CDR3 DNA sequence: TGTGCCAGCAGTTCCACCTCAGGGACCACTGAAGCTTTCTTT. Protein sequence: CASSSTSGTTEAFF.

In its sample, this clonotype was seen a few times. The V gene is TRBV28, the J gene TRBJ2-5, with TRBD2 matching over 10 bases. This CDR3 comprises 14 residues. CDR1 and CDR2 from the germline V gene are MDHEN and SYDVKM. The V and J ends lost 8 bases and 9 bases, in that order; junction bases with no gene match: 12. CDR3 nucleotides: TGTGCCAGCGGTACCCGAGCGGGAGGGGAGTCCCAGTACTTC. Translating gives CASGTRAGGESQYF.

This clonotype showed up just once. The junction and the germline gene differ at one end; a read error may be behind it. The chain employs TRBV20-1 and TRBJ2-1; 12 bases fit TRBD2. The CDR3 loop spans 16 amino acids. Germline values: CDR1 DFQATT, CDR2 SNEGSKA (reference sequence). CDR3 protein: CSAREGTSGPYDEQFF. In DNA, the CDR3 is TGCAGTGCTAGAGAGGGGACTAGCGGGCCCTACGATGAGCAGTTCTTC.

Worth noting for this clonotype: One end of the junction is discordant with germline, which a read error may explain. This sequence joins TRBV11-3 and TRBJ2-1; TRBD2 aligns across 15 bases. Germline assignment: CDR1 SGHNT and CDR2 YENEEA. The CDR3 has 19 residues. The CDR3 here is CASNAGQGGLAGGFNEQSF. Here the CDR3 DNA reads TGTGCCAGCAACGCCGGACAGGGGGGACTAGCGGGAGGATTCAATGAGCAATCGTTC.

Concerning this clonotype itself: A much bigger clone sits one base away, suggesting this may be a read error. This chain uses TRBV5-1 with TRBJ1-5, with D possibly being TRBD1 (5 bases). This CDR3 is built from 16 residues. Per the germline V gene, CDR1 is SGHRS and CDR2 is YFSETQ. CDR3 region: CANSLGPGEPNQPQHF. CDR3 bases: TGCGCCAACAGCTTGGGGCCAGGAGAACCCAATCAGCCCCAGCATTTT.

This clonotype was detected many times. The CDR3 DNA reads TGTGCCAGCAGCCTCTCACCTGGGGCCCAGCATTTT. It encodes CASSLSPGAQHF. The chain uses TRBV12-3 or TRBV12-4 and TRBJ1-5; D is unresolved. The CDR3 is 12 residues long. Trimming removed 6 bases from V and 11 bases from J, with 14 bases in between.

About this clonotype itself: This may be a read error, as it is one base from a much larger clone. V and J are TRBV5-1 and TRBJ2-2; 10 bases line up with TRBD2. The CDR3 sequence is 16 residues long. Germline V lookup: CDR1 SGHRS, CDR2 YFSETQ. CDR3 bases: TGCGCCAGCAGCAATGGACTAGCGGCAGCGGGCGGGGAGCTGCTTTTT. This encodes CASSNGLAAAGGELLF.

There are a few counts of this clonotype. A single base separates this from a much larger clone, so it may be a read error. The chain employs TRBV10-3 and TRBJ1-2; possible D gene TRBD1, 5 bases. The CDR3 sequence is 14 residues long. Germline CDR1 reads ENHRY; CDR2 reads SYGVKD. V lost 3 bases, J lost 7 bases, and 15 bases lay in between. The CDR3: CAISESRGVGGYTF. The CDR3 DNA is TGTGCCATCAGTGAAAGTAGGGGCGTTGGTGGCTACACCTTC.

Details on this clonotype: One end of the junction does not line up with germline, which may come from a read error. The chain combines TRBV29-1 with TRBJ2-2, with a possible D match to TRBD2 (6 bases). This CDR3 contains 14 residues. Germline V gene data show CDR1 as SQVTM and CDR2 as ANQGSEA. The CDR3 DNA reads as TGCTGCGTTGACGCGGGGATGGGATCCGGGGAGCTGTTGTTT. This codes for CCVDAGMGSGELLF.

Of note for this clonotype: Germline and junction disagree at one end, which may indicate a read error. V and J are TRBV6-2 or TRBV6-3 and TRBJ2-7; 7 bases line up with TRBD1. This CDR3 contains 12 residues. Looked up from germline, CDR1 is MNHEY and CDR2 is SVGEGT. The CDR3 loop reads CASGSGTAEKYF. The CDR3 nucleotides are TGTGCCAGTGGGTCCGGGACAGCCGAGAAGTACTTC.

As concerns this clonotype: A read error is possible here, since a much larger clone lies one base away. V usage is TRBV30 and J usage is TRBJ2-3; possibly TRBD2 for D (6 bases). Germline loops: CDR1 GTSNPN, CDR2 SVGIG (reference sequence). The CDR3 totals 15 residues. CDR3 region: CAWSVRQGGTDAQYF. In DNA, the CDR3 is TGTGCCTGGAGTGTACGGCAGGGAGGCACAGATGCGCAGTATTTT.

This clonotype was observed many times. The chain uses TRBV10-2 and TRBJ1-5; unclear D gene. V was shortened by 0 bases and J by 6 bases, with 15 bases between the two germline ends. The germline gives CDR1 WSHSY, CDR2 SAAADI. This CDR3 comprises 16 residues. The DNA of the CDR3 is TGCGCCAGCAGTGAGTCGACCGGGGAGCGTAGTCAGCCCCAGCATTTT. It encodes CASSESTGERSQPQHF.

The chain joins TRBV20-1 to TRBJ1-5; D unclear. Germline values: CDR1 DFQATT, CDR2 SNEGSKA (reference sequence). This CDR3 has 15 residues. The ends were cut back, 1 base at V and 5 bases at J, with 15 bases in the middle. The CDR3: CSARGGRGSYQPQHF. CDR3 bases: TGCAGTGCTAGAGGTGGGCGGGGTTCATATCAGCCCCAGCATTTT.

Concerning this clonotype itself: A junction boundary mismatches the germline segment, possibly from a read error. The chain recombines TRBV24-1 with TRBJ1-2; D unclear. The CDR3 has 12 amino acids. Looked up from germline, CDR1 is KGHDR and CDR2 is SFDVKD. For the CDR3, the DNA is TGTGGCACCAGTGATATTTACTATGGCTACACCTTC. Translating it yields CGTSDIYYGYTF.

As to this clonotype: The germline gene is not matched at one end of the junction; a read error may be the cause. The rearrangement uses TRBV30 and TRBJ1-1; D is perhaps TRBD1 (5 bases). Germline assignment: CDR1 GTSNPN and CDR2 SVGIG (reference sequence). This CDR3 has 13 amino acids. The CDR3 nucleotides read TGTGCTTGGAGTCGAAGCAGGGTGTCTGAAACTTTCTTT. Translating it yields CAWSRSRVSETFF.

The sample holds many counts of this clonotype. CDR3 region: CASSIGAFDNEQFF. For the CDR3, the DNA is TGCGCCAGCAGCATAGGCGCATTCGACAATGAGCAGTTCTTC. This sequence joins TRBV5-1 and TRBJ2-1, with no clear D. The CDR3 length is 14 residues. V was pared by 4 bases and J by 5 bases, with 13 bases between. Germline V gene lookup returns CDR1 SGHRS and CDR2 YFSETQ. The full variable domain, its missing parts supplied by reference TRBV5-1 and TRBJ2-1, is KAGVTQTPRYLIKTRGQQVTLSCSPISGHRSVSWYQQTPGQGLQFLFEYFSETQRNKGNFPGRFSGRQFSNSRSEMNVSTLELGDSALYLCASSIGAFDNEQFFGPGTRLTVL.

V gene TRBV28 combines with J gene TRBJ2-5; D is unclear. Germline CDR1 MDHEN, CDR2 SYDVKM. V was shortened by 5 bases and J by 3 bases, with 4 bases between the two germline ends. The CDR3 is 11 amino acids. The CDR3, as DNA: TGTGCCAGCAGTATGGAAGAGACCCAGTACTTC. This sequence encodes CASSMEETQYF.

V and J are TRBV11-1 and TRBJ2-2; no clear D gene. The CDR3 has 13 residues. Germline loops: CDR1 SGHAT, CDR2 FQDESV (reference sequence). The V and J ends lost 1 base and 5 bases respectively, with 5 bases between them. CDR3: CASSLGKTGELFF. The CDR3 coding sequence is TGTGCCAGCAGCTTAGGGAAGACCGGGGAGCTGTTTTTT.

Comments on this clonotype: The junction does not match germline at one end; this may be a read error. The rearrangement links TRBV4-1 to TRBJ2-1; D may be TRBD1 (5 bases). CDR1 and CDR2 (germline): MGHRA, YSYEKL. The CDR3 extends over 15 amino acids. The CDR3 is CASRQSGHGNNEQFF. DNA for the CDR3: TGCGCCAGCCGCCAAAGTGGACATGGCAACAATGAGCAGTTCTTC.

Note on this clonotype: This clone may be a read error of a much larger clone one base away. The CDR3 DNA sequence: TGTGCCAGCAGCACGCTAGCTGTAGATACGCAGTATTTT. Its translation: CASSTLAVDTQYF. The chain joins TRBV7-8 to TRBJ2-3, with a possible D match to TRBD2 (5 bases). V dropped 5 bases and J dropped 5 bases, with 11 bases sitting between them. This CDR3 is built from 13 residues. Germline V gives CDR1 SGHVS, CDR2 FQNEAQ.

Regarding this clonotype: The CDR3 does not end in the conserved phenylalanine or tryptophan, so this is likely a read error. The V gene is TRBV11-2, the J gene TRBJ2-1; D unresolved. The CDR3 is 13 amino acids. Per germline, CDR1 SGHAT and CDR2 FQNNGV. The CDR3 DNA sequence: TGTGCCAGAAGCTTAGAGTCAGCGAGTGAGCAGTTCTTA. This translates into CARSLESASEQFL.

To note about this clonotype: This likely comes from a read error, as the CDR3 has no conserved phenylalanine or tryptophan at its end. The V call is TRBV7-3, the J call TRBJ1-2, with D possibly TRBD1 on 5 matching bases. Trimming removed 3 bases from V and 3 bases from J, with 14 bases in between. This CDR3 comprises 15 residues. CDR1 SGHTA and CDR2 FQGTGA come from the germline V gene. This CDR3 reads CASSLGPGADYGYTL. The CDR3 nucleotides are TGTGCCAGCAGCTTGGGCCCCGGGGCCGACTATGGCTACACCTTA.

This clonotype was counted many times. V is TRBV14 and J is TRBJ2-4; D unresolved. CDR1 is SGHDN and CDR2 is FVKESK in the germline V gene. Between the trimmed V and J ends, which lost 1 base and 1 base, there was a span of 11 bases. This CDR3 comprises 16 residues. The CDR3 DNA sequence: TGTGCCAGCAGCCAAGCGCTGGGTCGGGCCAAAAACATTCAGTACTTC. Translation: CASSQALGRAKNIQYF.

With respect to this clonotype: Likely a read error: the CDR3 ends without its conserved phenylalanine or tryptophan. This chain connects TRBV6-5 to TRBJ2-5; 7 bases agree with TRBD2. Germline V CDR1 and CDR2: MNHEY, SVGAGI. The CDR3 covers 14 residues. This CDR3 is CGSSSSGTRETQYL. The CDR3 DNA follows: TGTGGCAGCAGTTCGAGCGGGACTCGAGAGACCCAGTACCTC.